Sequencing of this T cell receptor (beta chain) was carried out in a study of shared clonotypes between healthy human individuals. The wider study: Participating donors consisted of two women and a few men aged 18 to 49. Study observations and caveats: What limited the represented genetic and exposure-history diversity was the small number of donors.

The study drew all its donors from Caucasian adults living in Nashville, Tennessee. Profiling relied on immunoSEQ multiplex PCR, and the TCRdb table lists in-frame clones only, not all of them. Of 2 million to 2.5 million clones in the sample, around 95% are singletons; the top ten hold more than 0.1%. Remarks on this clone: What it recognizes is unknown.

This receptor was taken from a man between 18 and 29 years old in good health. Sample: naive CD4+ T cells sorted from blood. As for subset: CD45RA+ positively selected.

This chain's CDR3 is CASSTTGQGTDGYTF. The CDR3 region has the DNA TGTGCCAGCAGCACCACGGGACAGGGGACGGATGGCTACACCTTC. The J gene is TRBJ1-2, the V gene TRBV5-6; 10 bases line up with TRBD1. The CDR3 is 15 amino acids. The germline CDR1 and CDR2 sequences are SGHDT and YYEEEE. Trimming removed 4 bases from V and 6 bases from J; junction bases left unmatched: 9.